This T cell receptor (beta chain) appears in the sequencing data of a study of blood T cell repertoires in COVID-19. This CDR3 spans 19 amino acids. Trimming took 3 bases from V and 1 from J; bases not matched to a gene: 13. The germline V gene encodes CDR1 SGDLS and CDR2 YYNGEE. Assay used: immunoSEQ multiplex PCR; TCRdb lists only in-frame clones, some missing. The sample yields around 92,000 clones, 74% seen once. The chain is built from TRBV9 and TRBJ2-2, with 9 nucleotides matching TRBD2. The clonotype originates from a man between 65 and 85 years old with COVID-19, enrolled during active disease. The sample consisted of peripheral blood. In nucleotides, the CDR3 is TGTGCCAGCAGCGCACGTTTTGGCCCAGCGGGAGGGAACACCGGGGAGCTGTTTTTT. This encodes CASSARFGPAGGNTGELFF. Full variable domain (missing parts from reference TRBV9 and TRBJ2-2): DSGVTQTPKHLITATGQRVTLRCSPRSGDLSVYWYQQSLDQGLQFLIQYYNGEERAKGNILERFSAQQFPDLHSELNLSSLELGDSALYFCASSARFGPAGGNTGELFFGEGSRLTVL.